Listed below are T cell receptor beta chains from one sample, sequenced in a study of blood T cell repertoires in COVID-19. Some clones are missing from TCRdb's copy, which holds only in-frame ones; the method was immunoSEQ multiplex PCR. Here the sample spans fewer than 200,000 clones, more than 65% being singletons. The sample comprised PBMCs or T cells enriched from blood (not recorded which). These receptors originate from a man aged 50 to 60 who had recovered from COVID-19. CDR3s include the opening cysteine and the closing phenylalanine or tryptophan.

V gene: TRBV4-2
CDR3 protein: CASSQDFGGTEAFF

V gene: TRBV27
CDR3 protein: CASSFERKKSPLHF

V gene: TRBV13
CDR3 protein: CASSFGAGGNTGELFF

V gene: TRBV5-4
CDR3 protein: CASTGMDRAYGYTF

V gene: TRBV4-2
CDR3 protein: CASSQDVSGGANTQYF

V gene: TRBV14
CDR3 protein: CASSLYRDSTHEKLFF

V gene: TRBV14
CDR3 protein: CASSQDPLQFAALTHSNQPQHF

V gene: TRBV23-1
CDR3 protein: CASSQQQTDTNEQFF

V gene: TRBV7-8
CDR3 protein: CASSERGGFYTEAFF

V gene: TRBV3-1/TRBV3-2
CDR3 protein: CASSQVQGTDGYTF

V gene: TRBV5-1
CDR3 protein: CASRRQGSTDTQYF

V gene: TRBV15
CDR3 protein: CATRQNTEAFF

V gene: TRBV5-1
CDR3 protein: CASSSGGQGATIGYTF

V gene: TRBV28
CDR3 protein: CASSFLTGYSNQPQHF

V gene: TRBV6-2/TRBV6-3
CDR3 protein: CASSAETGNQPQHF

V gene: TRBV14
CDR3 protein: CASSRNTGGLGTQYF

V gene: TRBV6-2/TRBV6-3
CDR3 protein: CASSYSMGAGDTQYF

V gene: TRBV12-3/TRBV12-4
CDR3 protein: CASTRDSSYEQYF

V gene: TRBV28
CDR3 protein: CASSLGTALNTEAFF

V gene: TRBV20-1
CDR3 protein: CSASGRYEQYF

V gene: TRBV7-3
CDR3 protein: CASSLSGSFPDTQYF

V gene: TRBV30
CDR3 protein: CAWSVPSGVNTGELFF

V gene: TRBV5-8
CDR3 protein: CASSFALYSNQPQHF

V gene: TRBV27
CDR3 protein: CASKRGQLNNEQFF

V gene: TRBV28
CDR3 protein: CASSSPPGQGETQYF

V gene: TRBV5-1
CDR3 protein: CASSLVGGGELFF

V gene: TRBV5-1
CDR3 protein: CASSLVQGAVGTEAFF

V gene: TRBV5-1
CDR3 protein: CASSPQGMETQYF

V gene: TRBV5-1
CDR3 protein: CASGTDPTNEKLFF

V gene: TRBV5-1
CDR3 protein: CASSLASGTGPFF

V gene: TRBV5-1
CDR3 protein: CASARGGAGQETQYF

V gene: TRBV4-2
CDR3 protein: CASSQEGLAGASYEQYF

V gene: TRBV7-3
CDR3 protein: CASSLGAGENIQYF

V gene: TRBV2
CDR3 protein: CASSEASPRVTEAFF

V gene: TRBV5-1
CDR3 protein: CASSSQGSEQFF

V gene: TRBV6-4
CDR3 protein: CASSRTGAGTDTQYF

V gene: TRBV30
CDR3 protein: CAWSLKGGTTEAFF

V gene: TRBV2
CDR3 protein: CASSDVGGYEQFF

V gene: TRBV10-2
CDR3 protein: CASSEVLGQGYEQYF

V gene: TRBV18
CDR3 protein: CASSPPPQVSSYEQYF

V gene: TRBV28
CDR3 protein: CASSFGRGGEKLFF

V gene: TRBV7-2
CDR3 protein: CASSFGTLQGETQYF

V gene: TRBV20-1
CDR3 protein: CSARGQVSF

V gene: TRBV10-1
CDR3 protein: CASRGQGDSPLHF

V gene: TRBV3-1/TRBV3-2
CDR3 protein: CASSPGSGANVLTF

V gene: TRBV2
CDR3 protein: CASSPGQSSGNTIYF

V gene: TRBV27
CDR3 protein: CASSLRTLGEQYF

V gene: TRBV10-3
CDR3 protein: CAISESGQNQPQHF